A single TCR beta chain is shown here with its context. Its antigen is not identified. Sample-barcoded 5' priming and a J-beta primer mix drove a second PCR of 7 to 11 cycles. TCRdb ran MiXCR on the 5' RACE reads and lists one entry per CDR3 protein. The table has about 1,500,000 distinct CDR3 sequences, under 30% seen once. The study drew donors from healthy Caucasian individuals in Russia aged about 6 to 90. With each sample, at least 6 micrograms of total RNA were extracted. These data are taken from a study of blood T cells in healthy people across ages. Whole-study results and caveats: A roughly linear age-dependent decrease characterized TCR beta diversity per million T cells. Naive T cell percentage showed a strong correlation with TCR beta diversity.

The CDR3 is 12 amino acids. Germline lookup yields CDR1 SGHTA and CDR2 FQGTGA. Trimming removed 3 bases from V and 10 bases from J, with 10 bases in between. The chain joins TRBV7-3 to TRBJ2-1; D remains ambiguous. This receptor was obtained from a woman aged 25 to 39 in good health. What was sequenced was blood. CDR3 loop: CASSFGSDEQFF. The CDR3 DNA is TGTGCCAGCAGCTTCGGATCGGACGAGCAGTTCTTC.